The T cell receptor beta chain under discussion was sequenced for a study of patients with pleural tuberculosis. TCRdb re-derived calls from the reads in MiXCR, one entry per CDR3 protein. The table has approximately 50,000 distinct CDR3 sequences, about 7.3% seen once; the top ten hold roughly 17%. V lost 4 bases, J lost 5 bases, and 4 bases stayed unmatched. Germline CDR1 and CDR2: LGHNA and YNFKEQ. The CDR3 has 15 residues. The genes are TRBV4-2 and TRBJ2-3; 12 bases align to TRBD2. The TCR comes from a human donor with pleural tuberculosis. The DNA of the CDR3 is TGTGCCAGCAGCCGACCGACTAGCGGGAGAGATACGCAGTATTTT. The encoded protein is CASSRPTSGRDTQYF.